This TCR beta chain derives from a study of T cell changes during pregnancy in multiple sclerosis (dated by TCRdb to between 2017 and 2020). As for the study more broadly: The study examined how the T cell repertoire changed over the course of pregnancy in women with multiple sclerosis.

There are 14 amino acids in the CDR3, from cysteine to phenylalanine inclusive. Just CDR3 DNA is preserved here, 42 bases in frame from base 1. Reading the germline V gene gives CDR1 MDHEN and CDR2 SYDVKM. Germline trimming amounts to 10 bases on V and 7 bases on J, with 12 as the count of junction bases outside the gene matches. Remarks on this clone: There is no known antigen for this receptor. The input lacks base qualities; no much larger clone sits a single base away.

Library preparation was by the immunoSEQ multiplex PCR assay. The immuneACCESS repertoire file appears here via TCRdb, limited to in-frame rearrangements. These files lack a portion of the clones; in checked studies, under half of the deficit traces to unresolved V genes, and the cause of the others is not known. Here the sample has 23,000 or so clones; about 89% occur a single time. The ten largest make up about an eighth of the sample. The sequencing here drew on CD8+ T cells from peripheral blood mononuclear cells, taken in the first trimester of pregnancy. The chain is assembled from TRBV28 and TRBJ2-1; a stretch of 8 junction bases matches TRBD2. The sequence came from a female donor in good health, enrolled as a control in a pregnancy study. The CDR3 is CATHNSGRKNEQFF. In nucleotides, the sequence is TGTGCCACCCACAACAGCGGGAGAAAGAATGAGCAGTTCTTC.